This TCR beta chain was captured in a study of T-cell reconstitution after alpha-beta-depleted transplantation in children. Per the germline V gene, CDR1 is LNHNV and CDR2 is YYDKDF (reference sequence). The CDR3 is made up of 13 amino acids. V was pared by 2 bases and J by 8 bases, with 10 bases between. Preparation of the TCRbeta library involved a method that used unique molecular identifiers. One entry per CDR3 protein results from TCRdb running MiXCR on the PCR reads. This sample has 900,000 or so distinct CDR3 sequences; under 20% occur once, and the top ten carry around 5.3%. Sequenced material: PBMCs, mostly from graft donor cells, taken 360 days after TCRalphabeta/CD19-depleted stem cell transplant. V is TRBV15 and J is TRBJ1-3, with D uncertain. This clonotype was obtained from a male patient younger than 18 who had a stem cell transplant for acute lymphoblastic leukemia, so the T cells may come from the graft donor. The CDR3: CATSRPEKDTIYF. The CDR3 DNA follows: TGTGCCACCAGCAGACCAGAAAAAGACACCATATATTTT.